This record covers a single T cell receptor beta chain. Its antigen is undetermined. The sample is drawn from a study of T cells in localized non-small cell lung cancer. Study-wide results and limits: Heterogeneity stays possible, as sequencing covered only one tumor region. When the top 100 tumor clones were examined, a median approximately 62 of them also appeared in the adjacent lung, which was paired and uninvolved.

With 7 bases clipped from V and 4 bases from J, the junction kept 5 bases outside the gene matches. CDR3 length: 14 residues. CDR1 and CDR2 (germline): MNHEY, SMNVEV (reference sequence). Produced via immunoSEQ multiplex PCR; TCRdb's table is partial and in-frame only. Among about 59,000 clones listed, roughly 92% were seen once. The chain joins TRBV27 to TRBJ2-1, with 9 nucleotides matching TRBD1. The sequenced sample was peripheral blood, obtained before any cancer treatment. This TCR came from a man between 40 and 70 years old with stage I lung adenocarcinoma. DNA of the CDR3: TGTGCCAGCAAAGAGACAGGGGGTTACAATGAGCAGTTCTTC. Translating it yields CASKETGGYNEQFF.